The T cell receptor (beta chain) described here comes from a study of low-dose radiotherapy and immunotherapy resistance in tumors. Study information: Patients took oral aspirin 300 mg daily for four cycles from cycle 1 day 1.

The time point here: after trial treatment. Described treatment: LDRT plus nivolumab, ipilimumab, low-dose cyclophosphamide and aspirin (RACIN trial). Along with nivolumab and ipilimumab, donors received aspirin, low-dose cyclophosphamide and low-dose radiotherapy. Primers used for first-strand cDNA, a TRAV- and TRBV-specific set, covered both alpha and beta chains. An approximately 19-cycle PCR with a constant-region primer and V-primer adapter amplified TCRs. The mRNA which had been isolated was amplified by in vitro transcription. A single record per CDR3 protein comes from TCRdb applying MiXCR to the reads. Here the sample spans 80,000 or so distinct CDR3 sequences, 17% being singletons. This clonotype was seen ten or more times. Trimming took off 11 bases at V and 0 bases at J, with 8 bases between the two ends. Germline V gene data show CDR1 as MDHEN and CDR2 as SYDVKM. The CDR3 runs 12 residues.

The TCR sequence derives from a male donor with prostate cancer. The chain has TRBV28 and TRBJ2-1, with unresolved D. This sample comprised PBMCs, obtained after low-dose radiotherapy plus immunotherapy. CDR3 region: CACGISYNEQFF. In nucleotides, the CDR3 is TGTGCCTGCGGTATCTCCTACAATGAGCAGTTCTTC.